Listed below are T cell receptor beta chains from one sample, sequenced in a study of T cells in Graves' hyperthyroidism and ophthalmopathy. TCRdb passed the multiplex PCR reads through MiXCR, listing each CDR3 protein once. In the table there are hundreds of thousands of distinct CDR3 sequences, 20% of which are singletons. Sequences were obtained from blood. These receptors originate from a man aged 35-49 years with Graves' ophthalmopathy. CDR3s include the opening cysteine and the closing phenylalanine or tryptophan. The D gene is left open where the match is weak. Only part of the rows carry a size: once, few, many, or a class if the clone is expanded.

D gene	V gene	J gene	clone size	CDR3 DNA	CDR3 protein
TRBD2	TRBV6-1	TRBJ2-5	many	TGTGCCAGCATGAGACTAGCGGGGGCACAAGAGACCCAGTACTTC	CASMRLAGAQETQYF
.	TRBV7-2	TRBJ1-2	few	TGTGCCAGCAGCTTAGACGATACTAACTATGGCTACACCTTC	CASSLDDTNYGYTF
.	TRBV20-1	TRBJ1-3	.	TGCAGTGCCACAGGGCCGACGGGTTCTGGAAACACCATATATTTT	CSATGPTGSGNTIYF
TRBD2	TRBV20-1	TRBJ2-7	.	TGCAGTGCCGCTGGGACTAGCGGGAGCTACGAGCAGTACTTC	CSAAGTSGSYEQYF
.	TRBV15	TRBJ1-1	few	TGTGCCACCAGCAGAGTGGGCCGCGGACTGAACACTGAAGCTTTCTTT	CATSRVGRGLNTEAFF
TRBD1	TRBV20-1	TRBJ2-7	few	TGCAGTGCTAGACCATTAACAGGGGGGACCTCCTACGAGCAGTACTTC	CSARPLTGGTSYEQYF
TRBD2	TRBV11-2	TRBJ2-1	few	TGTGCCAGCGGATACCCCCCTACCGGGACTAGCGGGGGGATCTACAATGAGCAGTTCTTC	CASGYPPTGTSGGIYNEQFF
TRBD1	TRBV12-3/TRBV12-4	TRBJ1-4	few	TGTGCCAGCAGTTCGACCGGGACAGGAAACGAAAAACTGTTTTTT	CASSSTGTGNEKLFF
TRBD1	TRBV30	TRBJ2-7	many	TGTGCCTGGGGACAGGGTTGGTACGAGCAGTACTTC	CAWGQGWYEQYF
TRBD2	TRBV11-2	TRBJ2-1	.	TGTGCCAGCAGCCCATCGACTAGCGGAGCTGAGCAGTTCTTC	CASSPSTSGAEQFF
.	TRBV5-5	TRBJ1-5	.	TGTGCCAGCAGCAGACAGTATCCTAGCAATCAGCCCCAGCATTTT	CASSRQYPSNQPQHF
.	TRBV7-3	TRBJ1-2	.	TGTGCCAGCAGCTTTGAAGGGACTTATGGCTACACCTTC	CASSFEGTYGYTF
TRBD1	TRBV7-2	TRBJ2-5	few	TGTGCCAGCAGCGAGTCGGTGTCAGGGGGAGAGACCCAGTACTTC	CASSESVSGGETQYF
.	TRBV6-1	TRBJ2-1	many	TGTGCCAGCAGCCAGGGCGCTGAGCAGTTCTTC	CASSQGAEQFF
.	TRBV4-3	TRBJ2-1	few	TGCGCCAGCAGCCGGTTCCTAGGCGGGGATTACAATGAGCAGTTCTTC	CASSRFLGGDYNEQFF
TRBD1	TRBV20-1	TRBJ2-3	many	TGCAGAACCGGGACAGGGAGCACAGATACGCAGTATTTT	CRTGTGSTDTQYF
.	TRBV30	TRBJ1-1	many	TGTGCCTGGAGTGACACTGAAGCTTTCTTT	CAWSDTEAFF
TRBD1	TRBV3-1	TRBJ2-1	few	TGTGCCAGCAGCCAAGATCGACAGGGTTACAATGAGCAGTTCTTC	CASSQDRQGYNEQFF
.	TRBV20-1	TRBJ2-1	.	TGCAGTGCTCCGGGCGTACTGGGAGACAATGAGCAGTTCTTC	CSAPGVLGDNEQFF
.	TRBV27	TRBJ2-7	many	TGTGCCAGCAGTTTATCGATACAGTCCTTCTACGAGCAGTACTTC	CASSLSIQSFYEQYF
TRBD2	TRBV11-2	TRBJ2-1	.	TGTGCCAGCAGCTTATATAGACTAGCGGGAGGAAGAGGTGAGCAGTTCTTC	CASSLYRLAGGRGEQFF
.	TRBV20-1	TRBJ1-1	.	TGCAGTGCTAGAGATTGGAGGGGAAGAGGCACTGAAGCTTTCTTT	CSARDWRGRGTEAFF
TRBD1	TRBV20-1	TRBJ1-1	few	TGCAGTGCTACCCGGGACAGCTTTAACACTGAAGCTTTCTTT	CSATRDSFNTEAFF
TRBD1	TRBV7-2	TRBJ1-4	many	TGTGCCAGCAGCCTCGACAGGGGGGCGGAAAAACTGTTTTTT	CASSLDRGAEKLFF
TRBD1	TRBV29-1	TRBJ2-7	many	TGCAGCGTTGAAGGAGGGGGACAGGGGATGAGGGAGCAGTACTTC	CSVEGGGQGMREQYF
.	TRBV6-1	TRBJ2-3	.	TGTGCCAGCAGTGCGGGACGGGCAAGCACAGATACGCAGTATTTT	CASSAGRASTDTQYF
.	TRBV12-3/TRBV12-4	TRBJ1-1	many	TGTGCCAGCAGTGGGGGTTTCAACACTGAAGCTTTCTTT	CASSGGFNTEAFF
.	TRBV18	TRBJ1-2	many	TGTGCCAGCTCCCCGACAGACTATGGCTACACCTTC	CASSPTDYGYTF
TRBD2	TRBV5-1	TRBJ2-5	few	TGCGCCAGCAGCCCGGCCGGGGGGAAAGAGACCCAGTACTTC	CASSPAGGKETQYF
TRBD2	TRBV20-1	TRBJ2-1	many	TGCAGTGCTAGGTCGGTAGCGGGAGTTAATGAGCAGTTCTTC	CSARSVAGVNEQFF
TRBD2	TRBV28	TRBJ2-2	few	TGTGCCAGCCAAAGCGGGAGGGCCACCGGGGAGCTGTTTTTT	CASQSGRATGELFF
TRBD2	TRBV5-1	TRBJ2-7	.	TGCGCCAGCAGCGGCAGTAGCGGGAGTAACTACGAGCAGTACTTC	CASSGSSGSNYEQYF
.	TRBV5-8	TRBJ2-2	.	TGTGCCAGCAGCTTGTACGGCGCGACCGGGGAGCTGTTTTTT	CASSLYGATGELFF
.	TRBV20-1	TRBJ1-1	many	TGCAGTGCTCGACGTAACACTGAAGCTTTCTTT	CSARRNTEAFF
.	TRBV6-1	TRBJ1-4	.	TGTGCCAGCTTCACGTCAGGGTTGAGGGATGAAAAACTGTTTTTT	CASFTSGLRDEKLFF
.	TRBV24-1	TRBJ1-2	.	TGTGCCACCAGTGAACAGGGAGGAGGCTACACCTTC	CATSEQGGGYTF
TRBD2	TRBV9	TRBJ2-3	.	TGTGCCAGCAGCGCCCCCGGACTAGCGGTCAAGTCCACAGATACGCAGTATTTT	CASSAPGLAVKSTDTQYF
TRBD2	TRBV20-1	TRBJ2-5	few	TGCAGTGCTAGTTGGGCGGGAGGGCCCTGGGGAGAGACCCAGTACTTC	CSASWAGGPWGETQYF
TRBD1	TRBV12-3/TRBV12-4	TRBJ1-1	few	TGTGCCAGCAGTTTCTCTGCAGGGGGAAGCACTGAAGCTTTCTTT	CASSFSAGGSTEAFF
TRBD2	TRBV28	TRBJ2-1	.	TGTGCCAGCAGCTCTGGGACTAGCGGGAGGGCCCTTAGCTCCTACAATGAGCAGTTCTTC	CASSSGTSGRALSSYNEQFF
.	TRBV12-3/TRBV12-4	TRBJ2-1	many	TGTGCCAGCAGTTTCGTGGGGGGCGATGAGCAGTTCTTC	CASSFVGGDEQFF
TRBD1	TRBV16	TRBJ1-3	.	TGTGCCAGCAGCCGAGGGGACAGGGCGATCTCTGGAAACACCATATATTTT	CASSRGDRAISGNTIYF
.	TRBV6-2/TRBV6-3	TRBJ1-5	.	TGTGCCAGCAGGATTCAGGCGAATCAGCCCCAGCATTTT	CASRIQANQPQHF
.	TRBV7-9	TRBJ2-3	few	TGTGCCAGCAGCCTCGACCCGGGACTTCCTAGCACAGATACGCAGTATTTT	CASSLDPGLPSTDTQYF
.	TRBV12-3/TRBV12-4	TRBJ1-5	.	TGTGCCAGCAGTTGGGCTGATCACCCCCAGCATTTT	CASSWADHPQHF